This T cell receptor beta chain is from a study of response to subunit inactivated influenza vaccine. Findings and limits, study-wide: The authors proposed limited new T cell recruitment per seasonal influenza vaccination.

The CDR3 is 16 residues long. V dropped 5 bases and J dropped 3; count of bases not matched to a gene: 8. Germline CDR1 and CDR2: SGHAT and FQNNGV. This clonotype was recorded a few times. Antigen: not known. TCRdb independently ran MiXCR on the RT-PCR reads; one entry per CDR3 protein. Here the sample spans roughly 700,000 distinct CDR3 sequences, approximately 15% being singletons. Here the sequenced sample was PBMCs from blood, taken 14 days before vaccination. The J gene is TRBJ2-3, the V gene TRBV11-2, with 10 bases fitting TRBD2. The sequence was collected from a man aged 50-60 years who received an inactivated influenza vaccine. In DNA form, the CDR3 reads TGTGCCAGCAGCCAGAATAGCGGGGGGCAGACAGATACGCAGTATTTT. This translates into CASSQNSGGQTDTQYF.